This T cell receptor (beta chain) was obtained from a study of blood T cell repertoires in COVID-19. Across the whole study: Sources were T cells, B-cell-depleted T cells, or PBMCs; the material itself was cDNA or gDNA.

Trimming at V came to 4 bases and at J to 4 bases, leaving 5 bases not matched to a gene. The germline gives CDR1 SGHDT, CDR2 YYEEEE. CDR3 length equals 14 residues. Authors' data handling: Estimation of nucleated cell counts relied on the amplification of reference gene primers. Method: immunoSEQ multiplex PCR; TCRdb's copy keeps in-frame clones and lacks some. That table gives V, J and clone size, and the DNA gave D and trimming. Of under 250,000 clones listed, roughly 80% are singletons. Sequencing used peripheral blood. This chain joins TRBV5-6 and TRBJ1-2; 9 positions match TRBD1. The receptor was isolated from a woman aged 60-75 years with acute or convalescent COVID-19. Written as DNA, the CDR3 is TGTGCCAGCAGCGAGGGACAGGGAGGCTATGGCTACACCTTC. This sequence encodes CASSEGQGGYGYTF.